This paragraph covers one T cell receptor (beta chain) sequence. Its antigen remains unidentified. These data originate in a study of CXCR3-negative and CXCR3-positive naive CD8 T cells. Regarding the study as a whole: Naive CXCR3-positive cells had TRB CDR3s more hydrophobic than those of CXCR3-negative naive cells.

Through 5' RACE with UMI labels, the TRB cDNA libraries were prepared. For each CDR3 protein, TCRdb gives one entry from its re-call of the 5' RACE reads, without DNA. Its table records some 120,000 distinct CDR3 sequences. The CDR3 runs 18 residues. This TCR derives from a human donor in good health. Some clones in this sample may be carry-over from other donors' samples. Sequencing was done on a sample of naive CXCR3+ CD8+ T cells from blood. As for subset: CD45RO-CCR7+CD27+CD95- naive CD8+ T cells expressing CXCR3 (TNR3+). V gene TRBV12-3 or TRBV12-4 combines with J gene TRBJ1-1; the D call of TRBD1 rests on TCRdb alone, since no DNA is present to check it. The chain's CDR3 is CASSLGREKLGGSTEAFF.